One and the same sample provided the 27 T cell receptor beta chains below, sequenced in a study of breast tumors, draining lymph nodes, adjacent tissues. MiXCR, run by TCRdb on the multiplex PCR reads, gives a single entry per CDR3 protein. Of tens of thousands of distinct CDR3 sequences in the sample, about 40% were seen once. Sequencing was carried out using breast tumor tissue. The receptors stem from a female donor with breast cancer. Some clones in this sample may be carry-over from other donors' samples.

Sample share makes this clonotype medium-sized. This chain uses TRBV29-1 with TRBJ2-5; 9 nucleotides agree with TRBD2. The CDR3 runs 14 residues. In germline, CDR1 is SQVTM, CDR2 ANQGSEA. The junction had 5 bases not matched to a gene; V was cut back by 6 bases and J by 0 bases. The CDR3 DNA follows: TGCAGCGTGGTGACTAGCGGAAACCAAGAGACCCAGTACTTC. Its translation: CSVVTSGNQETQYF.

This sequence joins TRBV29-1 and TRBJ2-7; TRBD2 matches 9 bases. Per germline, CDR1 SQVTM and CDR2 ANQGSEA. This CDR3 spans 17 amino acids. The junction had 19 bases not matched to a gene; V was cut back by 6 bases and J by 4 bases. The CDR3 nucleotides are TGCAGCGTGGGGTTTGGCTTAGGCGGGAGGGCCGGGTACGAGCAGTACTTC. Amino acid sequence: CSVGFGLGGRAGYEQYF.

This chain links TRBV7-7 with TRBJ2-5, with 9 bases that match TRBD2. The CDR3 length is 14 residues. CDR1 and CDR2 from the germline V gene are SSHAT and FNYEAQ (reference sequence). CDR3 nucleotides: TGTGCTCGAGACGCGGGAGGGCCGGGAGAGACCCAGTACTTC. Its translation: CARDAGGPGETQYF.

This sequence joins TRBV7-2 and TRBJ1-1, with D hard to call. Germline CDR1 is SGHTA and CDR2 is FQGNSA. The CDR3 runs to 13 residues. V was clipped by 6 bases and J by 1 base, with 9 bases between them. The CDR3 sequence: CASRQNPNTEAFF. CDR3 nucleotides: TGTGCCAGCAGACAAAATCCGAACACTGAAGCTTTCTTT.

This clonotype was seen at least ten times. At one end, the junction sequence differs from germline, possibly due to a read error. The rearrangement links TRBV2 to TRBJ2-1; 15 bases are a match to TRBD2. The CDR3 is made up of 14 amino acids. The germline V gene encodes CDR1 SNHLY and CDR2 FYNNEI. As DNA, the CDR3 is TGTGCCAGCAGAGAAGGACTAGCGGGAGGGGTGCAGTTCTTC. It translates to CASREGLAGGVQFF.

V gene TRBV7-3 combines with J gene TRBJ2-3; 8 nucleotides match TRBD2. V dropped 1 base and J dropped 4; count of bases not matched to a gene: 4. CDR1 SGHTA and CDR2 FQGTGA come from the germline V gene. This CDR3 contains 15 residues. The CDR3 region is CASSLIGGGADTQYF. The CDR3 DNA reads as TGTGCCAGCAGCTTAATCGGGGGGGGGGCAGATACGCAGTATTTT.

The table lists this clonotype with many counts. The DNA for the CDR3 is TGCAGTGCTAGAAGACCGGGACTAGCGGTTGGGGAGCAGTACTTC. Protein product: CSARRPGLAVGEQYF. The chain recombines TRBV20-1 with TRBJ2-7, with TRBD2 matching over 11 bases. This CDR3 is built from 15 residues. Germline V gives CDR1 DFQATT, CDR2 SNEGSKA (reference sequence). Trimming removed 2 bases from V and 7 bases from J; junction bases left unmatched: 10.

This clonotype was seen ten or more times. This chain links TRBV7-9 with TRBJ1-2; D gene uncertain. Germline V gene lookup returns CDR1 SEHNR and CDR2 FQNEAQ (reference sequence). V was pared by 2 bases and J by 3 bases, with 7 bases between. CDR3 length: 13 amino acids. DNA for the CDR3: TGTGCCAGCAGCTTAATCATCGACTATGGCTACACCTTC. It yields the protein CASSLIIDYGYTF. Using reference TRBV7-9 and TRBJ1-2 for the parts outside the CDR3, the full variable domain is DTGVSQNPRHKITKRGQNVTFRCDPISEHNRLYWYRQTLGQGPEFLTYFQNEAQLEKSRLLSDRFSAERPKGSFSTLEIQRTEQGDSAMYLCASSLIIDYGYTFGSGTRLTVV.

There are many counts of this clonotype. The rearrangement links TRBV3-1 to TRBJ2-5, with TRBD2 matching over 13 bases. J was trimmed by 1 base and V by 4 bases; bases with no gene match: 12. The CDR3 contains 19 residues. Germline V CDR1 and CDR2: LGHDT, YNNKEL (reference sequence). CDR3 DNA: TGTGCCAGCAGCCCCGTGGGACTAGCGGGATGGCCCCCCCAAGAGACCCAGTACTTC. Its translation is CASSPVGLAGWPPQETQYF.

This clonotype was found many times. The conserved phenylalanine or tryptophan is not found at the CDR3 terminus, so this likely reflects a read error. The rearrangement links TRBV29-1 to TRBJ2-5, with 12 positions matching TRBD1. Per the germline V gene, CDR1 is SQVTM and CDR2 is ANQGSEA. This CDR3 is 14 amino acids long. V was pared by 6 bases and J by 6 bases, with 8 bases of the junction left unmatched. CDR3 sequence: CSVAPGQGAQTQYS. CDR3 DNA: TGCAGCGTGGCCCCGGGACAGGGGGCCCAGACCCAGTACTCC.

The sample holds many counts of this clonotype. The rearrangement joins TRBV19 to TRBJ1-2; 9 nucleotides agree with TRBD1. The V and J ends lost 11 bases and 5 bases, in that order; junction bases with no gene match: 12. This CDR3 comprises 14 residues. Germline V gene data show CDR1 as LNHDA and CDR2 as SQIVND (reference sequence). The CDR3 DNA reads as TGTGCCGCCCGGGACAGGGCTCTCGGATATGGCTACACCTTC. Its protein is CAARDRALGYGYTF. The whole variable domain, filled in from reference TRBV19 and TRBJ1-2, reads DGGITQSPKYLFRKEGQNVTLSCEQNLNHDAMYWYRQDPGQGLRLIYYSQIVNDFQKGDIAEGYSVSREKKESFPLTVTSAQKNPTAFYLCAARDRALGYGYTFGSGTRLTVV.

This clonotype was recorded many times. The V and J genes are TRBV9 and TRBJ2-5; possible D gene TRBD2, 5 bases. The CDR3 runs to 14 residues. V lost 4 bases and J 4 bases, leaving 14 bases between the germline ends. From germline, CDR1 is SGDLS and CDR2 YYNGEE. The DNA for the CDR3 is TGTGCCAGCAGCCCAGGACTGGGAACAGAGACCCAGTACTTC. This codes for CASSPGLGTETQYF.

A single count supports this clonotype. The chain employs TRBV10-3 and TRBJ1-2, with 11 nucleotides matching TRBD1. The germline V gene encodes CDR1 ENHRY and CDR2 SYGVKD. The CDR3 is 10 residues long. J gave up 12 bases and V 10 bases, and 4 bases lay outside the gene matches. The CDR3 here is CASGTGGNTF. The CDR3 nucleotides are TGTGCCAGCGGGACAGGGGGAAACACCTTC.

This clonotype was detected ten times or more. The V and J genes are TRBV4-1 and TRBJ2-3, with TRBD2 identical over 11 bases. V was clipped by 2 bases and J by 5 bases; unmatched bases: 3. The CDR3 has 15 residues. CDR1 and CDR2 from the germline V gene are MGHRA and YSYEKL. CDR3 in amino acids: CASSQPGLAGDTQYF. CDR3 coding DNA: TGCGCCAGCAGCCAACCTGGACTAGCGGGAGATACGCAGTATTTT.

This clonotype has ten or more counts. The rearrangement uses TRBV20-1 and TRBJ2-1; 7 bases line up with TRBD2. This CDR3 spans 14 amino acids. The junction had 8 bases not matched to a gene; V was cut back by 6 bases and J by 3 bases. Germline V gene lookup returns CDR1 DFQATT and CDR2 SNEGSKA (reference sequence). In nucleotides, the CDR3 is TGCAGTGCATATCCGGGACTATACTACAATGAGCAGTTCTTC. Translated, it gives CSAYPGLYYNEQFF.

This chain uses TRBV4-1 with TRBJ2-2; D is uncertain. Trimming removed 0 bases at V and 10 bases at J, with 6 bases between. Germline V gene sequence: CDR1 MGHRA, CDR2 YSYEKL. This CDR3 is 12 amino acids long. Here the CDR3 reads CASSQDDEELFF. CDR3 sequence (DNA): TGCGCCAGCAGCCAAGATGACGAGGAGCTGTTTTTT.

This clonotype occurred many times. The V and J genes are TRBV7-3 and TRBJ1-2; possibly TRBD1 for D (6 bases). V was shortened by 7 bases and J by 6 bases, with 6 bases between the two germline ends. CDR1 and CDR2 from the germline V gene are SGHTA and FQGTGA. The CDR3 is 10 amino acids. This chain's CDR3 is CASNRDGYTF. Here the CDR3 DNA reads TGTGCCAGCAACAGGGATGGCTACACCTTC.

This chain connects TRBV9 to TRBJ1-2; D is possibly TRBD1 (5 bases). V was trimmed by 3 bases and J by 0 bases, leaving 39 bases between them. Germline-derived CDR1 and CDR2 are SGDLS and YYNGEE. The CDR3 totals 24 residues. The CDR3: CASSGDSVPFRVAIFLCANYGYTF. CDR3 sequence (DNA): TGTGCCAGCAGCGGCGACAGTGTCCCTTTTAGAGTGGCTATATTCTTATGTGCTAACTATGGCTACACCTTC.

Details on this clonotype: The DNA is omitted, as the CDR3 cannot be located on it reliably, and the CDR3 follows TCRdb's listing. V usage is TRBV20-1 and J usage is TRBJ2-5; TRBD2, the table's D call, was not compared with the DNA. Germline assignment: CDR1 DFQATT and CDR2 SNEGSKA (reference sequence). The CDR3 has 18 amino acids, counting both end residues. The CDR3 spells CSFYICSVRRGRQETQYF.

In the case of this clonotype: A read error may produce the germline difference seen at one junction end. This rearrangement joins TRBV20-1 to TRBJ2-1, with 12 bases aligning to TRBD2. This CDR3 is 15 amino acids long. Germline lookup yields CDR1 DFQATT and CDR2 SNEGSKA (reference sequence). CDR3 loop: CSARDWTSGTPERFF. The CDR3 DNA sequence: TGCAGTGCTAGAGATTGGACTAGCGGGACACCTGAGCGGTTCTTC.

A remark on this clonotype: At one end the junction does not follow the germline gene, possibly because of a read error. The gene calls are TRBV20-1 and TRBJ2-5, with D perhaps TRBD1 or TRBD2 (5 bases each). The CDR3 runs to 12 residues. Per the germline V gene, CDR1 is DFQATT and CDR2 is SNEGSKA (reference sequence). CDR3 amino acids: CSARLYQGTPYF. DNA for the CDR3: TGCAGTGCTAGACTGTACCAAGGGACCCCGTACTTC.

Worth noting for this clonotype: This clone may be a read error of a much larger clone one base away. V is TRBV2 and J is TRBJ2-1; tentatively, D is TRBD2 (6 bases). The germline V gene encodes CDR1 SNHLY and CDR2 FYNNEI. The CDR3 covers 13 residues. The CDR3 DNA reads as TGTGCCAGCAGTGATGCGGGATACAATGGGCAGTTCTTC. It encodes CASSDAGYNGQFF.

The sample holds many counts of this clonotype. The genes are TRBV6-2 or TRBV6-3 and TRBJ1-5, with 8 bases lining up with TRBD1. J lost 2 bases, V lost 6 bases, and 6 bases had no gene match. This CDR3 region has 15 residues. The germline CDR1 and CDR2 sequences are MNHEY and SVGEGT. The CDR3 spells CASRKPGQGNQPQHF. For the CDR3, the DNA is TGTGCCAGCAGAAAACCGGGACAGGGCAATCAGCCCCAGCATTTT.

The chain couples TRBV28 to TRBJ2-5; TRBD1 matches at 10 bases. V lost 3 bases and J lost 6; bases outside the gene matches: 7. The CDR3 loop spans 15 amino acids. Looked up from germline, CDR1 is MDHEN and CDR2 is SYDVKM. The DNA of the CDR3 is TGTGCCAGCAGTTTCGGGGGACAGGGGATGAAGACCCAGTACTTC. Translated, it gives CASSFGGQGMKTQYF.

The CDR3 loop is CASSTLGAKYEQYF. The CDR3 DNA reads as TGTGCCAGTTCCACTCTGGGGGCGAAGTACGAGCAGTACTTC. The genes are TRBV19 and TRBJ2-7; possibly TRBD1 for D (6 bases). Germline CDR1 is LNHDA and CDR2 is SQIVND (reference sequence). V lost 8 bases, J lost 4 bases, and 18 bases lay in between. This CDR3 has 14 amino acids.

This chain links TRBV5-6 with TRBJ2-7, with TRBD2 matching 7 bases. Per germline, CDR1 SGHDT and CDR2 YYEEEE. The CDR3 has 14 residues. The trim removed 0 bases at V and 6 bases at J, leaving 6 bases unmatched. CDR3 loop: CASSLVGGDGEQYF. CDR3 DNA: TGTGCCAGCAGCTTGGTTGGGGGGGACGGCGAGCAGTACTTC. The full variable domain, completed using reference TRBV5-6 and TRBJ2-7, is DAGVTQSPTHLIKTRGQQVTLRCSPKSGHDTVSWYQQALGQGPQFIFQYYEEEERQRGNFPDRFSGHQFPNYSSELNVNALLLGDSALYLCASSLVGGDGEQYFGPGTRLTVT.

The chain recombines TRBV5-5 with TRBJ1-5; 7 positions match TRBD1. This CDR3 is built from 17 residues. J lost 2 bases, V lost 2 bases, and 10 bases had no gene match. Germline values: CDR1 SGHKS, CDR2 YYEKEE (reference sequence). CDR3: CASSLLDRRGGNQPQHF. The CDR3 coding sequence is TGTGCCAGCAGCTTATTGGACAGGCGGGGAGGCAATCAGCCCCAGCATTTT.